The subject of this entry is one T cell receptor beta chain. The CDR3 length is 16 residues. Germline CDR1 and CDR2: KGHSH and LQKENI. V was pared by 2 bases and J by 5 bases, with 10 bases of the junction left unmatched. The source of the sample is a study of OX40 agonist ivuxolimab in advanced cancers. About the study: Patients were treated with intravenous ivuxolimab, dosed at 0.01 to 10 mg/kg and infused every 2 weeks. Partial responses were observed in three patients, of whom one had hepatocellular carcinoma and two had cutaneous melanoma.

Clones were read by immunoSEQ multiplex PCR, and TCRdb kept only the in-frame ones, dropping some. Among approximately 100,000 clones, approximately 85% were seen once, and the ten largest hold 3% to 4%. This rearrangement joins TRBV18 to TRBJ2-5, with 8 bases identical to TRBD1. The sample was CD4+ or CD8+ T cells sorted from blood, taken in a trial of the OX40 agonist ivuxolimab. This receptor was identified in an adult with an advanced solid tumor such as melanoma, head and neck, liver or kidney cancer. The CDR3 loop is CASSPTSDRAWETQYF. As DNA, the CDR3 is TGTGCCAGCTCACCAACATCGGACAGGGCTTGGGAGACCCAGTACTTC.